The next 13 T cell receptor beta chains were all read from a single sample in a study of T cell repertoires in cytomegalovirus infection. MiXCR, applied by TCRdb to the reads, yields one record per CDR3 protein. The profile shows tens of thousands of distinct CDR3 sequences, under 55% of them singletons. Their target antigens are unknown. The source was CD8+ T cells from cultured PBMCs, collected from culture after CMV antigen stimulation. These receptors were collected from a human donor in good health (CMV status not recorded). Some clones in this sample may be carry-over from other donors' samples.

The table lists this clonotype with a few counts. V is TRBV12-3 or TRBV12-4 and J is TRBJ2-6, with a possible D match to TRBD1 (6 bases). Trimming took off 6 bases at V and 4 bases at J, with 28 bases between the two ends. The CDR3 spans 20 residues. The CDR3 protein is CASSNTLRTESLSGANVLTF. The CDR3 DNA follows: TGTGCCAGCAGCAATACTTTAAGGACAGAAAGTCTATCCGGGGCCAACGTCCTGACTTTC.

The chain combines TRBV6-2 or TRBV6-3 with TRBJ1-2; TRBD1 is a possible D gene (6 bases). Germline values: CDR1 MNHEY, CDR2 SVGEGT. CDR3 length: 13 amino acids. V lost 5 bases, J lost 3 bases, and 10 bases lay in between. This chain's CDR3 is CASSTDRHYGYTF. CDR3 nucleotide sequence: TGTGCCAGCAGTACCGACAGGCACTATGGCTACACCTTC.

The chain links TRBV5-1 to TRBJ2-1; 8 bases agree with TRBD1. The CDR3 runs 15 residues. J lost 3 bases, V lost 7 bases, and 9 bases had no gene match. Germline V CDR1 and CDR2: SGHRS, YFSETQ. CDR3 bases: TGCGCCAGCTTTTCAGGAACAGGGGGCTACAATGAGCAGTTCTTC. Translation gives CASFSGTGGYNEQFF.

This sequence joins TRBV24-1 and TRBJ2-5; 10 nucleotides match TRBD2. The CDR3 covers 15 residues. Per the germline V gene, CDR1 is KGHDR and CDR2 is SFDVKD. V dropped 6 bases and J dropped 5; count of bases not matched to a gene: 8. CDR3 amino acids: CATSNPGTSVETQYF. The CDR3 DNA is TGTGCCACCAGTAATCCCGGGACTAGCGTTGAGACCCAGTACTTC.

The sample holds a few counts of this clonotype. CDR3 loop: CASSAPGTVNQPQHF. The CDR3 region has the DNA TGTGCCAGCAGCGCCCCCGGGACGGTCAATCAGCCCCAGCATTTT. The V gene is TRBV7-8, the J gene TRBJ1-5, with TRBD1 as a possible D gene (5 bases). Germline assignment: CDR1 SGHVS and CDR2 FQNEAQ. The CDR3 covers 15 residues. With 5 bases removed from V and 3 bases from J, the gap between germline ends came to 14 bases. Drawing the rest from reference TRBV7-8 and TRBJ1-5, the complete variable domain is GAGVSQSPRYKVAKRGQDVALRCDPISGHVSLFWYQQALGQGPEFLTYFQNEAQLDKSGLPSDRFFAERPEGSVSTLKIQRTQQEDSAVYLCASSAPGTVNQPQHFGDGTRLSIL.

This clonotype occurred many times. The rearrangement uses TRBV7-8 and TRBJ2-1; TRBD2 aligns across 14 bases. CDR1 is SGHVS and CDR2 is FQNEAQ in the germline V gene. J was trimmed by 10 bases and V by 5 bases; bases with no gene match: 7. CDR3 length equals 15 residues. The CDR3 nucleotides are TGTGCCAGCAGCCCCGCGGGACTAGCGGGAGACGAGCAGTTCTTC. Amino acids: CASSPAGLAGDEQFF.

This clonotype was detected only a few times. The chain uses TRBV12-3 or TRBV12-4 and TRBJ2-1; 13 positions match TRBD2. This CDR3 spans 18 amino acids. Trimming removed 6 bases from V and 2 bases from J; junction bases left unmatched: 10. This CDR3 is CASSYGLAGAPPYNEQFF. The CDR3 DNA follows: TGTGCCAGCAGCTACGGACTAGCGGGGGCGCCTCCCTACAATGAGCAGTTCTTC.

This clonotype showed up just a few times. The chain has TRBV7-8 and TRBJ2-1, with a possible D match to TRBD1 (6 bases). V dropped 6 bases and J dropped 3 bases, with 18 bases sitting between them. The CDR3 loop spans 16 amino acids. CDR1 SGHVS and CDR2 FQNEAQ come from the germline V gene. CDR3 DNA sequence: TGTGCCAGCAGGGGGGCTGGAGACAGCTTCTACAATGAGCAGTTCTTC. This gives the protein CASRGAGDSFYNEQFF.

The chain combines TRBV11-3 with TRBJ2-5; D is perhaps TRBD2 (6 bases). Deletions cut 4 bases from V and 1 base from J, with 13 bases between. CDR3 length equals 15 residues. The germline V gene encodes CDR1 SGHNT and CDR2 YENEEA. The CDR3 spells CASSSGLAVQETQYF. CDR3 bases: TGTGCCAGCAGCTCCGGGTTAGCGGTCCAAGAGACCCAGTACTTC.

This clonotype was recorded a few times. The chain combines TRBV20-1 with TRBJ2-7, with unresolved D. The CDR3 spans 18 residues. V lost 3 bases and J lost 0, with 24 bases in between. Germline assignment: CDR1 DFQATT and CDR2 SNEGSKA (reference sequence). The chain's CDR3 is CSASGLMTNRGGSYEQYF. CDR3 sequence (DNA): TGCAGTGCTAGTGGGCTAATGACCAACCGTGGCGGCTCCTACGAGCAGTACTTC.

This clonotype has a handful of counts. This chain joins TRBV12-3 or TRBV12-4 and TRBJ2-5; D ambiguous. The CDR3 covers 14 residues. V lost 2 bases and J 1 base, leaving 8 bases between the germline ends. The CDR3 loop is CASSLLGSQETQYF. CDR3 in DNA: TGTGCCAGCAGTTTACTCGGATCCCAAGAGACCCAGTACTTC.

This chain connects TRBV18 to TRBJ1-4; 10 positions agree with TRBD1. The CDR3 covers 16 residues. V dropped 4 bases and J dropped 5; count of bases not matched to a gene: 7. The germline gives CDR1 KGHSH, CDR2 LQKENI. In DNA form, the CDR3 reads TGTGCCAGCTCACACGGACAGGGGGTCGACAATGAAAAACTGTTTTTT. Translating it yields CASSHGQGVDNEKLFF.

The rearrangement uses TRBV20-1 and TRBJ2-3; 7 bases are a match to TRBD2. Germline CDR1 is DFQATT and CDR2 is SNEGSKA (reference sequence). The CDR3 totals 15 residues. After removal of 0 bases from V and 0 bases from J, the junction contained 3 bases not matched to a gene. In DNA form, the CDR3 reads TGCAGTGCTAGAGATATTAGCGGGAGCACAGATACGCAGTATTTT. It encodes CSARDISGSTDTQYF.